This record concerns one TCR beta chain sequence. The antigen is not known. One end of the junction does not line up with germline, which may come from a read error. Each subset's genomic DNA was split evenly across several immunoSEQ plates. TCRdb's table, derived via immunoSEQ multiplex PCR, lists solely in-frame clones and lacks some. This table holds more than 400,000 clones, approximately 95% found once. The data originate from a study of shared clonotypes between healthy human individuals. Study findings and constraints: Naive subsets generally had larger estimated richness than memory subsets. Rarefaction curves obtained for sorted subsets showed sequencing incomplete despite large depth. Naive CD4 clonotypes were shared across a handful of donors at roughly 5%.

Per the germline V gene, CDR1 is LGHNA and CDR2 is YNFKEQ. The CDR3 has 17 residues. The sequence derives from a woman aged 30 to 39 in good health. The chain combines TRBV4-2 with TRBJ1-4, with D hard to call. The specimen was naive CD4+ T cells sorted from blood. Subset: CD45RA+ positively selected. The CDR3 nucleotides are TGTGTCAGCAGCCTGGACGTTGGACCCGCGGCTAATGAAAAACTGTTTTTT. Translated: CVSSLDVGPAANEKLFF.